These 28 T cell receptor beta chains originate from one sample sequenced in a study of shared clonotypes between healthy human individuals. CD45RO negativity and positive selection for CCR7 defined naive CD8 cells, a population that excluded terminally differentiated effector memory CD45RA+ cells. Assay used: immunoSEQ multiplex PCR; TCRdb lists only in-frame clones, some missing. Altogether under 2,000,000 clones are present, roughly 94% being singletons, with the ten largest covering 1.2%. Sequenced material: naive CD8+ T cells sorted from blood. Receptors originate from a man aged 18 to 29 in good health.

V usage is TRBV13 and J usage is TRBJ1-1; 12 bases fit TRBD1. V trimming: 4 bases; J trimming: 4 bases; junction bases outside the gene matches: 4. Germline CDR1 and CDR2: PRHDT and FYEKMQ (reference sequence). The CDR3 sequence is 15 residues long. DNA for the CDR3: TGTGCCAGCAGCTCCCGGGACAGGGGGCTCACTGAAGCTTTCTTT. It is translated as CASSSRDRGLTEAFF.

A note on this clone: Other DNA sequences in the same sample also yield this CDR3. The J gene is TRBJ1-5, the V gene TRBV15; no clear D. The CDR3 is 13 amino acids. Trimming took 6 bases from V and 0 from J, leaving 6 bases between them. Germline assignment: CDR1 LNHNV and CDR2 YYDKDF (reference sequence). The CDR3 nucleotides are TGTGCCACCAGAGAAGGTAGCAATCAGCCCCAGCATTTT. Protein sequence: CATREGSNQPQHF. The full variable domain, rest sourced from reference TRBV15 and TRBJ1-5, is DAMVIQNPRYQVTQFGKPVTLSCSQTLNHNVMYWYQQKSSQAPKLLFHYYDKDFNNEADTPDNFQSRRPNTSFCFLDIRSPGLGDTAMYLCATREGSNQPQHFGDGTRLSIL.

The genes are TRBV5-6 and TRBJ1-3, with D possibly matching TRBD1 (6 bases). V was trimmed by 3 bases and J by 0 bases, leaving 10 bases between them. Germline CDR1 reads SGHDT; CDR2 reads YYEEEE. The CDR3 contains 15 residues. The DNA for the CDR3 is TGTGCCAGCAGCTCAACAGGGATCTCTGGAAACACCATATATTTT. It translates to CASSSTGISGNTIYF.

This chain uses TRBV28 with TRBJ2-3; the match to TRBD1 covers 8 bases. The ends lost 6 bases at V and 1 base at J; junction bases unmatched: 9. The CDR3 is 16 amino acids. CDR1 is MDHEN, CDR2 SYDVKM, per germline. CDR3 sequence reads: CASRSLPGGGTDTQYF. CDR3 nucleotide sequence: TGTGCCAGCAGATCTCTCCCAGGGGGCGGCACAGATACGCAGTATTTT.

The rearrangement links TRBV27 to TRBJ2-7; 8 positions agree with TRBD2. Looked up from germline, CDR1 is MNHEY and CDR2 is SMNVEV (reference sequence). This CDR3 comprises 17 residues. V lost 5 bases and J lost 3; bases outside the gene matches: 15. In DNA form, the CDR3 reads TGTGCCAGCAGTCCGACGGGAGTAGCGGGACTAAACTACGAGCAGTACTTC. Translated: CASSPTGVAGLNYEQYF.

This clone was seen a handful of times. The chain uses TRBV27 and TRBJ1-5; tentative D call: TRBD1 (5 bases). Between the trimmed V and J ends, which lost 2 bases and 6 bases, there was a span of 11 bases. This CDR3 is 14 amino acids long. Germline-derived CDR1 and CDR2 are MNHEY and SMNVEV (reference sequence). The CDR3 region has the DNA TGTGCCAGCAGTTTACAGGGTTCCATTCAGCCCCAGCATTTT. It translates to CASSLQGSIQPQHF.

The chain has TRBV30 and TRBJ2-2; D possibly uses TRBD1 or TRBD2 (5 bases each). This CDR3 has 13 amino acids. CDR1 and CDR2 from the germline V gene are GTSNPN and SVGIG (reference sequence). V was trimmed by 4 bases and J by 6 bases, leaving 12 bases between them. The CDR3 loop reads CAWTVGVSGELFF. CDR3 nucleotide sequence: TGTGCCTGGACCGTGGGGGTCTCCGGGGAGCTGTTTTTT.

The rearrangement uses TRBV7-9 and TRBJ2-7; 7 nucleotides match TRBD2. The germline V gene encodes CDR1 SEHNR and CDR2 FQNEAQ (reference sequence). J lost 2 bases, V lost 6 bases, and 4 bases had no gene match. This CDR3 is 13 amino acids long. The CDR3 DNA reads TGTGCCAGCAGTCAAGCGGGGACCTACGAGCAGTACTTC. Protein product: CASSQAGTYEQYF. Full variable domain (rest looked up from reference TRBV7-9 and TRBJ2-7): DTGVSQNPRHKITKRGQNVTFRCDPISEHNRLYWYRQTLGQGPEFLTYFQNEAQLEKSRLLSDRFSAERPKGSFSTLEIQRTEQGDSAMYLCASSQAGTYEQYFGPGTRLTVT.

The gene calls are TRBV4-1 and TRBJ2-7; D uncertain. From germline, CDR1 is MGHRA and CDR2 YSYEKL. The CDR3 covers 11 residues. The germline V and J ends were trimmed by 5 bases and 7 bases, with 9 bases remaining between them. CDR3 sequence reads: CASSTSTEQYF. CDR3 coding DNA: TGCGCCAGCAGCACCTCTACTGAGCAGTACTTC.

The chain uses TRBV5-4 and TRBJ1-6; D gene unclear. V gave up 0 bases and J gave up 7 bases, with 11 bases separating them. Germline assignment: CDR1 SGHNT and CDR2 YYREEE (reference sequence). The CDR3 length is 15 residues. CDR3 protein: CASSLAADPNSPLHF. CDR3 sequence (DNA): TGTGCCAGCAGCTTGGCCGCAGACCCCAATTCACCCCTCCACTTT.

The chain is built from TRBV27 and TRBJ2-7, with 10 bases that match TRBD1. Trimming removed 4 bases from V and 4 bases from J; junction bases left unmatched: 4. CDR1 is MNHEY and CDR2 is SMNVEV in the germline V gene (reference sequence). This CDR3 contains 14 residues. The CDR3 region is CASSWTGGKYEQYF. The CDR3 DNA reads TGTGCCAGCAGTTGGACAGGGGGGAAGTACGAGCAGTACTTC.

V is TRBV14 and J is TRBJ1-1; 8 bases are shared with TRBD1. The germline V gene has CDR1 SGHDN and CDR2 FVKESK. The V gene end was trimmed by 6 bases and the J gene end by 10 bases; junction bases not matched to a gene: 13. This CDR3 is 14 amino acids long. The DNA of the CDR3 is TGTGCCAGCAGTCGCAGACAGGGGCGTGAGCGAGCTTTCTTT. It encodes CASSRRQGRERAFF. The variable domain in full, with the rest retrieved from reference TRBV14 and TRBJ1-1, is EAGVTQFPSHSVIEKGQTVTLRCDPISGHDNLYWYRRVMGKEIKFLLHFVKESKQDESGMPNNRFLAERTGGTYSTLKVQPAELEDSGVYFCASSRRQGRERAFFGQGTRLTVV.

The chain links TRBV27 to TRBJ1-2; D not resolved. The CDR3 is 13 residues long. CDR1 and CDR2 (germline): MNHEY, SMNVEV (reference sequence). V shed 3 bases and J shed 6 bases, with 11 bases lying between them. CDR3 sequence (DNA): TGTGCCAGCAGTTTGTCGGGGTTCAATGGCTACACCTTC. Translated: CASSLSGFNGYTF.

This clone has only one observation. The junction shows a germline mismatch at one end, possibly a read error. V gene TRBV7-7 combines with J gene TRBJ2-1; TRBD2 matches at 7 bases. Germline-derived CDR1 and CDR2 are SSHAT and FNYEAQ (reference sequence). The CDR3 sequence is 15 residues long. CDR3 amino acids: CASSPGTMSYNEQFF. The CDR3 bases are TGTGCTAGCAGCCCCGGGACTATGAGCTACAATGAGCAGTTCTTC.

The chain is built from TRBV5-1 and TRBJ2-3; D is undetermined. Germline values: CDR1 SGHRS, CDR2 YFSETQ. This CDR3 region has 12 residues. Trimming pared 5 bases from V and 6 bases from J, leaving 10 bases between. The CDR3 region is CASRTGSDTQYF. The CDR3 coding sequence is TGCGCCAGCAGGACTGGGTCGGATACGCAGTATTTT. The variable domain in full, completed from reference TRBV5-1 and TRBJ2-3, reads KAGVTQTPRYLIKTRGQQVTLSCSPISGHRSVSWYQQTPGQGLQFLFEYFSETQRNKGNFPGRFSGRQFSNSRSEMNVSTLELGDSALYLCASRTGSDTQYFGPGTRLTVL.

The chain has TRBV4-3 and TRBJ2-1, with D tentatively TRBD2 (6 bases). Trimming removed 0 bases from V and 10 bases from J, with 16 bases in between. The CDR3 runs to 15 residues. CDR1 is LGHNA and CDR2 is YSLEER in the germline V gene. The CDR3 spells CASSQDSTSLREQFF. The DNA for the CDR3 is TGCGCCAGCAGCCAAGATAGTACTAGCCTTAGGGAGCAGTTCTTC.

The chain uses TRBV2 and TRBJ2-7; D is perhaps TRBD2 (7 bases). The V gene's germline CDR1 is SNHLY and CDR2 FYNNEI. Trimming removed 8 bases at V and 2 bases at J, with 10 bases between. This CDR3 is 12 amino acids long. The CDR3 region is CASGRGAYEQYF. CDR3 bases: TGTGCCAGCGGGAGGGGGGCCTACGAGCAGTACTTC.

The chain employs TRBV4-1 and TRBJ1-2, with D tentatively TRBD1 (6 bases). Germline CDR1 MGHRA, CDR2 YSYEKL. V lost 3 bases, J lost 4 bases, and 18 bases lay in between. The CDR3 length is 16 residues. The chain's CDR3 is CASSQPNTGFPYGYTF. CDR3 coding DNA: TGCGCCAGCAGCCAGCCTAACACAGGGTTTCCCTATGGCTACACCTTC.

In its sample, this clone was seen once. V and J are TRBV19 and TRBJ1-5; D perhaps matches TRBD1 (5 bases). CDR3 length equals 18 residues. The germline CDR1 and CDR2 sequences are LNHDA and SQIVND (reference sequence). Trimming pared 1 base from V and 0 bases from J, leaving 16 bases between. The CDR3 DNA follows: TGTGCCAGTAGTATAGTAGGGGTTTGGCAGGATAGCAATCAGCCCCAGCATTTT. Translation: CASSIVGVWQDSNQPQHF. The full variable domain, rest sourced from reference TRBV19 and TRBJ1-5, is DGGITQSPKYLFRKEGQNVTLSCEQNLNHDAMYWYRQDPGQGLRLIYYSQIVNDFQKGDIAEGYSVSREKKESFPLTVTSAQKNPTAFYLCASSIVGVWQDSNQPQHFGDGTRLSIL.

The V and J genes are TRBV7-6 and TRBJ2-1; 9 bases line up with TRBD1. Trimming took 5 bases from V and 10 from J; bases not matched to a gene: 15. This CDR3 comprises 16 residues. The germline gives CDR1 SGHVS, CDR2 FNYEAQ. This chain's CDR3 is CASSLQAGTGTSEQFF. CDR3 DNA sequence: TGTGCCAGCAGCCTACAGGCCGGGACAGGGACCTCGGAGCAGTTCTTC. The whole variable domain, filled in from reference TRBV7-6 and TRBJ2-1, reads GAGVSQSPRYKVTKRGQDVALRCDPISGHVSLYWYRQALGQGPEFLTYFNYEAQQDKSGLPNDRFSAERPEGSISTLTIQRTEQRDSAMYRCASSLQAGTGTSEQFFGPGTRLTVL.

V and J are TRBV10-2 and TRBJ2-1; 10 positions match TRBD2. This CDR3 region has 16 residues. The V gene's germline CDR1 is WSHSY and CDR2 SAAADI. The J segment lost 1 base and the V segment lost 6 bases, leaving 6 bases of the junction unmatched. The CDR3 here is CASSENSGRSYNEQFF. The CDR3 nucleotides read TGCGCCAGCAGCGAAAATAGCGGGAGGTCCTACAATGAGCAGTTCTTC.

This clone was seen once. V and J are TRBV5-6 and TRBJ1-1; D not certain. CDR3 size: 13 residues. V was shortened by 1 base and J by 7 bases, with 11 bases between the two germline ends. Germline V gene data show CDR1 as SGHDT and CDR2 as YYEEEE. The CDR3 DNA follows: TGTGCCAGCAGCTTGAACCAAGGAATTGAAGCTTTCTTT. It yields the protein CASSLNQGIEAFF.

V is TRBV27 and J is TRBJ1-1; 7 bases are a match to TRBD1. This CDR3 is 16 amino acids long. The J segment lost 1 base and the V segment lost 3 bases, leaving 8 bases of the junction unmatched. Germline V gene sequence: CDR1 MNHEY, CDR2 SMNVEV (reference sequence). The CDR3 nucleotides read TGTGCCAGCAGTTTCACAGGGGACTTAGAGAACACTGAAGCTTTCTTT. It specifies CASSFTGDLENTEAFF.

V is TRBV7-8 and J is TRBJ2-7; D gene ambiguous. The CDR3 length is 12 residues. V was trimmed by 5 bases and J by 7 bases, leaving 12 bases between them. The V gene's germline CDR1 is SGHVS and CDR2 FQNEAQ. The CDR3 DNA is TGTGCCAGCAGCCTTCCGACCCGGGAGCAGTACTTC. Its translation is CASSLPTREQYF. Full variable domain (missing parts from reference TRBV7-8 and TRBJ2-7): GAGVSQSPRYKVAKRGQDVALRCDPISGHVSLFWYQQALGQGPEFLTYFQNEAQLDKSGLPSDRFFAERPEGSVSTLKIQRTQQEDSAVYLCASSLPTREQYFGPGTRLTVT.

On this clone: Different DNA sequences within this sample yield the same CDR3. The chain joins TRBV19 to TRBJ2-7; D is undetermined. CDR3 length equals 14 residues. Germline CDR1 LNHDA, CDR2 SQIVND (reference sequence). The V end lost 3 bases, the J end lost 2 bases, and 11 bases lay between the germline ends. The CDR3 DNA follows: TGTGCCAGTAGTATCGCTGGACCCACCTACGAGCAGTACTTC. Translation gives CASSIAGPTYEQYF.

To note about this clone: Other DNA sequences in the sample encode the same CDR3. Here the CDR3 reads CASSATGGTEAFF. The CDR3 DNA sequence: TGTGCCAGCAGCGCCACAGGGGGAACTGAAGCTTTCTTT. This sequence joins TRBV9 and TRBJ1-1; 8 bases are shared with TRBD1. V dropped 3 bases and J dropped 5; count of bases not matched to a gene: 3. CDR1 and CDR2 from the germline V gene are SGDLS and YYNGEE. The CDR3 has 13 amino acids.

The chain joins TRBV19 to TRBJ1-6; maybe TRBD1 (6 bases). CDR1 LNHDA and CDR2 SQIVND come from the germline V gene (reference sequence). The CDR3 has 17 amino acids. V lost 3 bases to trimming and J lost 7 bases, with 19 bases between them. The CDR3 is CASSIPPGGEGNSPLHF. The CDR3, as DNA: TGTGCCAGTAGTATCCCCCCCGGGGGCGAAGGGAATTCACCCCTCCACTTT.

The chain uses TRBV28 and TRBJ1-6, with 10 nucleotides matching TRBD1. This CDR3 contains 15 residues. Germline CDR1 and CDR2: MDHEN and SYDVKM. V lost 3 bases to trimming and J lost 8 bases; unmatched junction nucleotides: 4. CDR3 sequence (DNA): TGTGCCAGCAGTTTCCGGGACAGGGGCCATTCACCCCTCCACTTT. It is translated as CASSFRDRGHSPLHF.